This T cell receptor (beta chain) is from a study of cytomegalovirus exposure and HLA in healthy donors. General observations from the study: Later examination showed HLA-associated TCR beta chains had greater clonal expansion than equally common others. For presence/absence analyses, sequencing depth was assumed to be roughly uniform across donors. A missense variant in DCLRE1C was later tied to TCR beta V- and J-gene trimming. The authors listed about 170 TCR beta chains as cytomegalovirus-associated.

Primers for the PCR totalled 60 Vbeta and 13 Jbeta. Clones were read by immunoSEQ multiplex PCR, and TCRdb kept only the in-frame ones, dropping some. The sample includes under 150,000 clones, 78% of them seen just once. Germline trimming cut 10 bases from V and 0 bases from J; bases unmatched to any gene: 8. This CDR3 is 14 amino acids long. Germline assignment: CDR1 MNHEY and CDR2 SVGAGI. A word on this clone: Its specificity is unknown.

This sequence was found in a woman in her thirties or forties in good health and CMV-seronegative. This sequence joins TRBV6-5 and TRBJ1-1; 7 nucleotides agree with TRBD1. Sequenced material: PBMCs. This chain's CDR3 is CATSSTGMNTEAFF. The CDR3 DNA follows: TGTGCCACCTCGTCGACAGGGATGAACACTGAAGCTTTCTTT.